Listed below are T cell receptor beta chains from one sample, sequenced in a study of cytomegalovirus exposure and HLA in healthy donors. Repertoires were generated with immunoSEQ multiplex PCR, while TCRdb's copy carries only in-frame clones and drops some. The sample yields approximately 130,000 clones, over 75% seen once. Sequencing was carried out using PBMCs. These receptors all come from a man aged 50 to 59 in good health and CMV-seronegative. CDR3s include the opening cysteine and the closing phenylalanine or tryptophan. The D gene is left open where the match is weak. Size is omitted from some rows. Given values are once, few, many or a class for expanded clones.

j_call d_call v_call clone_size cdr3_nt cdr3_aa
TRBJ2-7 NA TRBV2 few TGTGCCAGCAGTGATCGTCTAGGCGGCGTCTACGAGCAGTACTTC CASSDRLGGVYEQYF
TRBJ2-3 TRBD2 TRBV6-1 NA TGTGCCAGCAAAGGGACTAGCGGGAGTTGGGATACGCAGTATTTT CASKGTSGSWDTQYF
TRBJ2-7 NA TRBV5-1 NA TGCGCCAGCAGCCTAGACGGAAACTACGAGCAGTACTTC CASSLDGNYEQYF
TRBJ2-1 TRBD2 TRBV29-1 NA TGCAGCGTTGAGTGGGGACTAGCGGGACCGAGCTCCTACAATGAGCAGTTCTTC CSVEWGLAGPSSYNEQFF
TRBJ1-2 TRBD1 TRBV28 once TGTGCCAGCAGTTTACGTGGGACAGCCCTATATGGCTACACCTTC CASSLRGTALYGYTF
TRBJ1-5 TRBD1 TRBV5-8 NA TGTGCCAGCAGCTTCTGGGACAGGTCAAGCAATCAGCCCCAGCATTTT CASSFWDRSSNQPQHF
TRBJ2-7 NA TRBV28 NA TGTGCCAGCAGCAACACAGGGAGGGGGGGCGAGCAGTACTTC CASSNTGRGGEQYF
TRBJ2-5 TRBD1 TRBV10-3 few TGTGCCATCAGTGAGAGACAGGGGGCCATAGAGACCCAGTACTTC CAISERQGAIETQYF
TRBJ2-1 TRBD1 TRBV29-1 NA TGCAGCGTTCGACAGGGAAACTACAATGAGCAGTTCTTC CSVRQGNYNEQFF
TRBJ1-2 NA TRBV9 NA TGTGCCAGCAGCGTAGGATCCAGGGTCGACTATGGCTACACCTTC CASSVGSRVDYGYTF
TRBJ2-1 NA TRBV18 few TGTGCCAGCTCAAAAGGACTCCCGAGCTCCTACAATGAGCAGTTCTTC CASSKGLPSSYNEQFF
TRBJ2-5 TRBD1 TRBV10-1 NA TGCGCCAGCAGTGGGACGGACAGGGGCGTTTTGAAAGAGACCCAGTACTTC CASSGTDRGVLKETQYF
TRBJ1-1 NA TRBV6-6 NA TGTGCCAGCCAAGAAGGGAAGGGGGTGAACACTGAAGCTTTCTTT CASQEGKGVNTEAFF
TRBJ1-1 NA TRBV6-1 NA TGTGCCAGCAGTGAATGGACCAGGGGTGGGTCTGAAGCTTTCTTT CASSEWTRGGSEAFF
TRBJ1-2 TRBD1 TRBV7-2 NA TGTGCCAGCAGCGGGAGAGGACAGGGGAACTATGGCTACACCTTC CASSGRGQGNYGYTF
TRBJ1-5 NA TRBV27 NA TGTGCCAGCAGTTTATCAGGGGCGGGCAATCAGCCCCAGCATTTT CASSLSGAGNQPQHF
TRBJ2-7 TRBD2 TRBV2 NA TGTGCCAGCAGTGAAGCACTAGCGGGGGGGGAGCAGTACTTC CASSEALAGGEQYF
TRBJ2-1 TRBD2 TRBV7-2 once TGTGCCAGCAGCGAAGCTAGCGGGAGTTGGAATGAGCAGTTCTTC CASSEASGSWNEQFF
TRBJ2-3 NA TRBV4-1 NA TGCGCCAGCAGCCAAGAGTACTACCAACTATCGAGCACAGATACGCAGTATTTT CASSQEYYQLSSTDTQYF
TRBJ2-1 NA TRBV11-3 few TGTGCCAGCAGCTTAGATAGAGTGAATGAGCAGTTCTTC CASSLDRVNEQFF
TRBJ1-6 TRBD1 TRBV28 NA TGTGCCAGCAGACCGGGACAGGGCCATTCACCCCTCCACTTT CASRPGQGHSPLHF
TRBJ1-6 TRBD1 TRBV30 NA TGTGCCTGGAGTCGGGACAGGATTAATTCACCCCTCCACTTT CAWSRDRINSPLHF
TRBJ2-3 NA TRBV19 medium-sized TGTGCCAGTAGTCCCACCGCCGGTGTATGGACGCAGTATTTT CASSPTAGVWTQYF